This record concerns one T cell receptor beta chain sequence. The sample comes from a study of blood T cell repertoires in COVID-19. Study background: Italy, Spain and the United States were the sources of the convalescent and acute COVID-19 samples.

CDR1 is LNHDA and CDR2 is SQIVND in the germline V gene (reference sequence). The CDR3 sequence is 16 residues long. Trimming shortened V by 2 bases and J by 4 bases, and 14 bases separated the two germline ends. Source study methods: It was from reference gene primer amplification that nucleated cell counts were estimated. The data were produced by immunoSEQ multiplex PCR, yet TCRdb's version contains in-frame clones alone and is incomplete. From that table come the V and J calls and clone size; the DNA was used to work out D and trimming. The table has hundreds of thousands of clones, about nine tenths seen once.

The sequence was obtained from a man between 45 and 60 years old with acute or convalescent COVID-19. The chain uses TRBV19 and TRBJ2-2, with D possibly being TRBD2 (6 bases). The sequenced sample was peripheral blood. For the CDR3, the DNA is TGTGCCAGTAGTATAAGGGCGGGGCTACTCACCGGGGAGCTGTTTTTT. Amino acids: CASSIRAGLLTGELFF.